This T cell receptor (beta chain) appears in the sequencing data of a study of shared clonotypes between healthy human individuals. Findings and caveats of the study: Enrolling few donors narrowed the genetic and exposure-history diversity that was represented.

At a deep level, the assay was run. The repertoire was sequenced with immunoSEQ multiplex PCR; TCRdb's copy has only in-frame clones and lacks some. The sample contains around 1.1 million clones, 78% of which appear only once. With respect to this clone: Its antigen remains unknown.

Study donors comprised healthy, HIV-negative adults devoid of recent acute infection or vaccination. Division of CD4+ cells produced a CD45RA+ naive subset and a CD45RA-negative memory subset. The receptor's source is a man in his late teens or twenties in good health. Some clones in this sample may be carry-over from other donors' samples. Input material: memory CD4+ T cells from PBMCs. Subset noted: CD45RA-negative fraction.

Here the CDR3 DNA reads TGTGCCAGCAGCAGTATATCCAGCAATCAGCCCCAGCATTTT. This sequence encodes CASSSISSNQPQHF. The chain is built from TRBV6-5 and TRBJ1-5; D gene unclear. The V and J ends lost 6 bases and 1 base respectively, with 10 bases between them. Germline assignment: CDR1 MNHEY and CDR2 SVGAGI. The CDR3 has 14 residues.